A single sample gave rise to the 25 T cell receptor beta chains below, sequenced in a study of control samples from healthy donors and cancer patients. Libraries were prepared by immunoSEQ multiplex PCR; TCRdb keeps only in-frame clonotypes and omits some of them. The sample consists of 90,000 or so clones, around 89% of them appearing once. The sequenced material came from blood. These receptors were taken from a woman aged 65 to 85 in good health.

The chain employs TRBV11-2 and TRBJ1-6; the D gene is possibly TRBD1 (6 bases). V dropped 3 bases and J dropped 6 bases, with 12 bases sitting between them. The CDR3 is 15 residues long. Germline V gene lookup returns CDR1 SGHAT and CDR2 FQNNGV. The DNA for the CDR3 is TGTGCCAGCAGCTTTTACAGGGATCCTAATTCACCCCTCCACTTT. Protein sequence: CASSFYRDPNSPLHF.

The J gene is TRBJ2-3, the V gene TRBV11-2; 14 bases are a match to TRBD2. V dropped 8 bases and J dropped 4; count of bases not matched to a gene: 11. From germline, CDR1 is SGHAT and CDR2 FQNNGV. CDR3 size: 17 residues. CDR3 amino acids: CASSLMGTSGSADTQYF. For the CDR3, the DNA is TGTGCCAGCTCCCTAATGGGGACTAGCGGGAGCGCAGATACGCAGTATTTT. The whole variable domain, remainder taken from reference TRBV11-2 and TRBJ2-3, is EAGVAQSPRYKIIEKRQSVAFWCNPISGHATLYWYQQILGQGPKLLIQFQNNGVVDDSQLPKDRFSAERLKGVDSTLKIQPAKLEDSAVYLCASSLMGTSGSADTQYFGPGTRLTVL.

The chain is built from TRBV4-2 and TRBJ1-2, with TRBD1 identical over 9 bases. Germline trimming cut 0 bases from V and 5 bases from J; bases unmatched to any gene: 7. Germline V lookup: CDR1 LGHNA, CDR2 YNFKEQ. The CDR3 runs to 16 residues. CDR3 DNA sequence: TGTGCCAGCAGCCAAGACCCAAGGGACAGGGAATATGGCTACACCTTC. It translates to CASSQDPRDREYGYTF.

The chain has TRBV14 and TRBJ1-2, with D tentatively TRBD1 (6 bases). Trimming pared 3 bases from V and 7 bases from J, leaving 9 bases between. Germline lookup yields CDR1 SGHDN and CDR2 FVKESK. There are 12 residues in the CDR3. The CDR3: CASSQTGSGYTF. The CDR3 nucleotides are TGTGCCAGCAGCCAGACAGGCTCTGGCTACACCTTC.

The chain is built from TRBV7-9 and TRBJ1-1; a weak D match, TRBD1 (6 bases). The CDR3 loop spans 18 amino acids. Germline V CDR1 and CDR2: SEHNR, FQNEAQ (reference sequence). Trimming shortened V by 8 bases and J by 6 bases, and 31 bases separated the two germline ends. The CDR3 region is CASPPGGANSRRGPEAFF. CDR3 bases: TGTGCCAGCCCTCCCGGGGGGGCTAACTCTCGACGAGGTCCTGAAGCTTTCTTT.

The chain employs TRBV7-9 and TRBJ1-1; D gene unclear. The CDR3 is made up of 13 amino acids. Germline V CDR1 and CDR2: SEHNR, FQNEAQ (reference sequence). The germline V and J ends were trimmed by 2 bases and 11 bases, with 15 bases remaining between them. The CDR3 DNA sequence: TGTGCCAGCAGCTTATCCCCCACTTCAGGTGCTTTCTTT. Translating gives CASSLSPTSGAFF. Using reference TRBV7-9 and TRBJ1-1 for the parts outside the CDR3, the full variable domain is DTGVSQNPRHKITKRGQNVTFRCDPISEHNRLYWYRQTLGQGPEFLTYFQNEAQLEKSRLLSDRFSAERPKGSFSTLEIQRTEQGDSAMYLCASSLSPTSGAFFGQGTRLTVV.

This clone appeared a few times. The chain uses TRBV25-1 and TRBJ1-2; possibly TRBD1 for D (5 bases). The CDR3 totals 14 residues. Germline-derived CDR1 and CDR2 are MGHDK and SYGVNS. The ends were cut back, 6 bases at V and 0 bases at J, with 11 bases in the middle. CDR3 DNA: TGTGCCAGCAGCTCAGGGTTCGCTAACTATGGCTACACCTTC. Residues: CASSSGFANYGYTF.

The CDR3 DNA sequence: TGTGCCAGCGATAGCGGGGCAACCACGGGGGCAGATACGCAGTATTTT. It specifies CASDSGATTGADTQYF. The chain combines TRBV19 with TRBJ2-3; 8 nucleotides match TRBD2. The length of the CDR3 is 16 residues. The V gene's germline CDR1 is LNHDA and CDR2 SQIVND (reference sequence). Trimming cost V 9 bases and J 4 bases; bases outside gene matches: 15.

The rearrangement links TRBV15 to TRBJ1-5; 7 positions match TRBD1. Trimming at V came to 1 base and at J to 15 bases, leaving 6 bases not matched to a gene. The germline V gene encodes CDR1 LNHNV and CDR2 YYDKDF (reference sequence). The CDR3 is made up of 12 amino acids. The CDR3 DNA is TGTGCCACCAGCAGAGCAATGGGACAGTTGCATTTT. This gives the protein CATSRAMGQLHF.

The chain links TRBV19 to TRBJ1-6; no firm D call. Germline loops: CDR1 LNHDA, CDR2 SQIVND (reference sequence). CDR3 length: 15 amino acids. Trimming stripped 4 bases from V and 7 bases from J, with 14 bases between. CDR3 sequence (DNA): TGTGCCAGTAGTAAAGAGGTCAGAGAAAATTCACCCCTCCACTTT. It yields the protein CASSKEVRENSPLHF.

The chain employs TRBV5-1 and TRBJ1-1, with D possibly matching TRBD1 (6 bases). The V and J ends lost 4 bases and 5 bases respectively, with 18 bases between them. CDR1 and CDR2 from the germline V gene are SGHRS and YFSETQ. CDR3 length equals 15 residues. Here the CDR3 reads CASSARGGRRTEAFF. The CDR3 coding sequence is TGCGCCAGCAGCGCAAGGGGGGGGCGCAGAACTGAAGCTTTCTTT.

There are a few counts of this clone. This chain joins TRBV7-2 and TRBJ1-3, with D tentatively TRBD1 (5 bases). This CDR3 has 14 residues. Germline V CDR1 and CDR2: SGHTA, FQGNSA. V dropped 4 bases and J dropped 2 bases, with 9 bases sitting between them. Here the CDR3 DNA reads TGTGCCAGCAGCTCACAGGACGCTGGAAACACCATATATTTT. It codes for CASSSQDAGNTIYF.

V is TRBV10-1 and J is TRBJ2-2; no firm D call. This CDR3 is 14 amino acids long. Germline lookup yields CDR1 WNHNN and CDR2 SYGVQD (reference sequence). Trimming stripped 0 bases from V and 5 bases from J, with 7 bases between. The DNA of the CDR3 is TGCGCCAGCAGTGAGTCCGGAAATACCGGGGAGCTGTTTTTT. Translation: CASSESGNTGELFF.

The J gene is TRBJ1-4, the V gene TRBV7-2; D uncertain. V was clipped by 0 bases and J by 7 bases, with 12 bases between them. Germline CDR1 is SGHTA and CDR2 is FQGNSA. This CDR3 has 15 amino acids. The CDR3 loop reads CASSLARSRAEKLFF. The CDR3 nucleotides are TGTGCCAGCAGCTTAGCGCGCAGCCGGGCTGAAAAACTGTTTTTT.

The V call is TRBV6-2 or TRBV6-3, the J call TRBJ2-4; 11 bases are a match to TRBD1. Germline V gene sequence: CDR1 MNHEY, CDR2 SVGEGT. With V trimmed by 2 bases and J by 2 bases, 5 bases remained unmatched. The CDR3 spans 17 residues. This CDR3 is CASSYGDRGVSKNIQYF. The CDR3 region has the DNA TGTGCCAGCAGTTACGGGGACAGGGGGGTTTCCAAAAACATTCAGTACTTC.

V and J are TRBV6-6 and TRBJ1-5, with D tentatively TRBD1 (5 bases). There are 16 residues in the CDR3. Trimming left V 0 bases short and J 5 bases short, with 14 bases between. Germline V gene data show CDR1 as MNHNY and CDR2 as SVGAGI (reference sequence). This CDR3 is CASSYSGASPDQPQHF. CDR3 bases: TGTGCCAGCAGTTACTCAGGGGCCTCTCCCGATCAGCCCCAGCATTTT.

The genes are TRBV25-1 and TRBJ1-1; 9 nucleotides line up with TRBD1. V lost 6 bases and J lost 1; bases outside the gene matches: 9. CDR1 is MGHDK, CDR2 SYGVNS, per germline. The CDR3 covers 16 residues. CDR3 in amino acids: CASRTGQGPSNTEAFF. CDR3 DNA sequence: TGTGCCAGCAGAACGGGACAGGGCCCATCGAACACTGAAGCTTTCTTT.

This chain links TRBV3-1 (or the pseudogene TRBV3-2) with TRBJ1-1, with D unclear. Germline CDR1 is LGHDT and CDR2 is YNNKEL (reference sequence). V lost 3 bases, J lost 1 base, and 3 bases lay in between. The CDR3 is 12 amino acids. CDR3 sequence: CASSQGNTEAFF. CDR3 coding DNA: TGTGCCAGCAGCCAGGGGAACACTGAAGCTTTCTTT.

This rearrangement joins TRBV5-6 to TRBJ2-5; D call uncertain. The CDR3 is 14 residues long. V lost 0 bases, J lost 1 base, and 7 bases lay in between. The V gene's germline CDR1 is SGHDT and CDR2 YYEEEE. The CDR3 DNA reads as TGTGCCAGCAGCTTGGTACCAGGCCAAGAGACCCAGTACTTC. Protein sequence: CASSLVPGQETQYF.

The V and J genes are TRBV10-3 and TRBJ2-5; 9 bases are a match to TRBD2. Germline V CDR1 and CDR2: ENHRY, SYGVKD. This CDR3 is 15 amino acids long. The junction had 4 bases not matched to a gene; V was cut back by 3 bases and J by 2 bases. CDR3 in amino acids: CAISDPAGGQETQYF. In DNA form, the CDR3 reads TGTGCCATCAGTGACCCAGCGGGAGGACAAGAGACCCAGTACTTC.

V and J are TRBV7-3 and TRBJ2-1; no clear D gene. Germline V gene data show CDR1 as SGHTA and CDR2 as FQGTGA. The CDR3 is 13 residues long. Trimming took 4 bases from V and 3 from J, leaving 7 bases between them. The CDR3 DNA follows: TGTGCCAGCAGCTCCGGCAGCTACAATGAGCAGTTCTTC. Its translation is CASSSGSYNEQFF.

This sequence joins TRBV12-3 or TRBV12-4 and TRBJ1-3; D remains ambiguous. Trimming removed 3 bases from V and 10 bases from J, with 7 bases in between. This CDR3 is built from 11 residues. The CDR3 spells CASSFGGTIYF. The CDR3 bases are TGTGCCAGCAGTTTTGGCGGGACCATATATTTT.

This clone was found a few times. This chain links TRBV10-3 with TRBJ2-3; 10 bases align to TRBD2. The CDR3 spans 17 residues. Germline CDR1 is ENHRY and CDR2 is SYGVKD. V lost 0 bases, J lost 3 bases, and 6 bases stayed unmatched. CDR3 loop: CAISESELLAGTDTQYF. CDR3 nucleotide sequence: TGTGCCATCAGTGAGTCTGAACTACTAGCGGGGACAGATACGCAGTATTTT.

The chain is built from TRBV10-2 and TRBJ1-2; D call uncertain. This CDR3 has 15 amino acids. Trimming pared 2 bases from V and 8 bases from J, leaving 18 bases between. CDR1 is WSHSY and CDR2 is SAAADI in the germline V gene. The CDR3 spells CASSESAPPARGYTF. The CDR3 DNA is TGCGCCAGCAGTGAGAGTGCTCCACCCGCCCGGGGCTACACCTTC.

This rearrangement joins TRBV12-3 or TRBV12-4 to TRBJ1-1; D call uncertain. CDR3 length: 13 amino acids. V lost 3 bases and J lost 1, with 6 bases in between. The CDR3 region is CASSLKQNTEAFF. Here the CDR3 DNA reads TGTGCCAGCAGTTTGAAGCAGAACACTGAAGCTTTCTTT.